These 27 T cell receptor beta chains came from one sample sequenced in a study of OX40 agonist ivuxolimab in advanced cancers. TCRdb's table, derived via immunoSEQ multiplex PCR, lists solely in-frame clones and lacks some. This sample carries fewer than 15,000 clones, roughly 87% of them seen once, and the ten largest clones take approximately 61%. Sequencing used CD4+ or CD8+ T cells sorted from blood, obtained in a trial of the OX40 agonist ivuxolimab. The receptors derive from an adult with an advanced solid tumor such as melanoma, head and neck, liver or kidney cancer.

The gene calls are TRBV5-1 and TRBJ1-2; 7 nucleotides line up with TRBD1. CDR1 is SGHRS, CDR2 YFSETQ, per germline. The V gene end was trimmed by 4 bases and the J gene end by 3 bases; junction bases not matched to a gene: 3. This CDR3 is 13 amino acids long. The CDR3 is CASSRGQYYGYTF. The DNA of the CDR3 is TGCGCCAGCAGCAGGGGACAGTACTATGGCTACACCTTC.

This chain links TRBV11-2 with TRBJ2-5; D possibly corresponds to TRBD2 (6 bases). There are 15 residues in the CDR3. The germline V gene encodes CDR1 SGHAT and CDR2 FQNNGV. The germline V and J ends were trimmed by 0 bases and 4 bases, with 12 bases remaining between them. The CDR3 sequence is CASSLDREIGETQYF. Written as DNA, the CDR3 is TGTGCCAGCAGCTTAGATCGGGAGATTGGAGAGACCCAGTACTTC.

The J gene is TRBJ1-3, the V gene TRBV13, with D unresolved. The CDR3 spans 13 residues. CDR1 and CDR2 from the germline V gene are PRHDT and FYEKMQ (reference sequence). V lost 5 bases, J lost 3 bases, and 8 bases lay in between. CDR3 sequence (DNA): TGTGCCAGCAGCCCGGATTTTGGAAACACCATATATTTT. It is translated as CASSPDFGNTIYF.

The rearrangement uses TRBV7-9 and TRBJ1-2, with 7 nucleotides matching TRBD1. The CDR3 consists of 16 residues. The junction had 13 bases not matched to a gene; V was cut back by 6 bases and J by 3 bases. Germline V gene lookup returns CDR1 SEHNR and CDR2 FQNEAQ (reference sequence). CDR3 nucleotides: TGTGCCAGCAGGGAACAGGGGTCCCATGGAGACTATGGCTACACCTTC. Its protein product is CASREQGSHGDYGYTF.

The chain joins TRBV4-2 to TRBJ1-2; D is possibly TRBD1 (6 bases). V lost 2 bases and J 0 bases, leaving 10 bases between the germline ends. The germline CDR1 and CDR2 sequences are LGHNA and YNFKEQ. The CDR3 is 15 amino acids. DNA of the CDR3: TGTGCCAGCAGCCAACCGACAGGAACTAACTATGGCTACACCTTC. It specifies CASSQPTGTNYGYTF.

This rearrangement joins TRBV2 to TRBJ2-1, with D unclear. Germline CDR1 is SNHLY and CDR2 is FYNNEI. This CDR3 contains 16 residues. Deletions cut 4 bases from V and 0 bases from J, with 13 bases between. The CDR3 nucleotides are TGTGCCAGCAGTGGAGCAGAGCCTAGCTCCTACAATGAGCAGTTCTTC. Translation gives CASSGAEPSSYNEQFF. The variable domain in full, with the rest retrieved from reference TRBV2 and TRBJ2-1, is EPEVTQTPSHQVTQMGQEVILRCVPISNHLYFYWYRQILGQKVEFLVSFYNNEISEKSEIFDDQFSVERPDGSNFTLKIRSTKLEDSAMYFCASSGAEPSSYNEQFFGPGTRLTVL.

This clone is large (0.1 to 1%). This rearrangement joins TRBV9 to TRBJ2-4; no reliable D call. The CDR3 extends over 14 amino acids. Germline assignment: CDR1 SGDLS and CDR2 YYNGEE. Trimming left V 3 bases short and J 8 bases short, with 15 bases between. In DNA form, the CDR3 reads TGTGCCAGCAGCGCCCCCGGGCGCGTGGACATTCAGTACTTC. Protein: CASSAPGRVDIQYF.

V and J are TRBV5-1 and TRBJ2-7; perhaps TRBD1 as D (5 bases). CDR3 length: 13 residues. Trimming stripped 3 bases from V and 0 bases from J, with 7 bases between. Germline V gene sequence: CDR1 SGHRS, CDR2 YFSETQ. Written as DNA, the CDR3 is TGCGCCAGCAGCTCGGACAACTCCTACGAGCAGTACTTC. As protein: CASSSDNSYEQYF. Full variable domain (rest looked up from reference TRBV5-1 and TRBJ2-7): KAGVTQTPRYLIKTRGQQVTLSCSPISGHRSVSWYQQTPGQGLQFLFEYFSETQRNKGNFPGRFSGRQFSNSRSEMNVSTLELGDSALYLCASSSDNSYEQYFGPGTRLTVT.

The chain combines TRBV19 with TRBJ1-1; D possibly corresponds to TRBD1 (6 bases). Germline CDR1 and CDR2: LNHDA and SQIVND (reference sequence). V was pared by 9 bases and J by 0 bases, with 17 bases between. CDR3 length: 15 residues. The CDR3 DNA is TGTGCCAGCCGGTTAAGACAGGCTTTGAACACTGAAGCTTTCTTT. This encodes CASRLRQALNTEAFF.

This rearrangement joins TRBV2 to TRBJ1-1; D unclear. CDR1 is SNHLY and CDR2 is FYNNEI in the germline V gene. The CDR3 runs to 15 residues. V shed 5 bases and J shed 3 bases, with 16 bases lying between them. In DNA, the CDR3 is TGTGCCAGCAGTCACCTTCAGGTTGAGGACACTGAAGCTTTCTTT. This encodes CASSHLQVEDTEAFF.

The genes are TRBV18 and TRBJ2-7; D is uncertain. The germline CDR1 and CDR2 sequences are KGHSH and LQKENI. Trimming stripped 4 bases from V and 5 bases from J, with 6 bases between. The CDR3 is 11 residues long. CDR3 protein: CASSRGDEQYF. The DNA for the CDR3 is TGTGCCAGCTCACGAGGAGACGAGCAGTACTTC.

This chain links TRBV7-9 with TRBJ2-7; no clear D. There are 14 residues in the CDR3. V was cut by 5 bases and J by 4 bases, with 15 bases left in between. From germline, CDR1 is SEHNR and CDR2 FQNEAQ (reference sequence). CDR3 sequence: CASSAPGREYEQYF. CDR3 nucleotides: TGTGCCAGCAGCGCCCCCGGCAGAGAATACGAGCAGTACTTC. The full variable domain, in which reference TRBV7-9 and TRBJ2-7 provide the parts outside the CDR3, is DTGVSQNPRHKITKRGQNVTFRCDPISEHNRLYWYRQTLGQGPEFLTYFQNEAQLEKSRLLSDRFSAERPKGSFSTLEIQRTEQGDSAMYLCASSAPGREYEQYFGPGTRLTVT.

This clone is a singleton in its sample. The rearrangement joins TRBV19 to TRBJ1-5; 7 bases are a match to TRBD1. Germline CDR1 is LNHDA and CDR2 is SQIVND (reference sequence). V lost 5 bases to trimming and J lost 6 bases; unmatched junction nucleotides: 4. This CDR3 region has 13 residues. The CDR3 DNA is TGTGCCAGTAGTGACCAGGGGGGTCAGCCCCAGCATTTT. Protein product: CASSDQGGQPQHF.

This clone occurred once. The chain employs TRBV5-1 and TRBJ2-7; D possibly uses TRBD1 or TRBD2 (5 bases each). The CDR3 runs 13 residues. Trimming cost V 3 bases and J 5 bases, with 12 bases left between them. Germline lookup yields CDR1 SGHRS and CDR2 YFSETQ. The CDR3 loop reads CASSYRGVDEQYF. CDR3 DNA: TGCGCCAGCAGCTATCGAGGGGTGGACGAGCAGTACTTC.

The chain joins TRBV27 to TRBJ2-1, with 8 bases fitting TRBD1. The length of the CDR3 is 16 residues. V lost 4 bases to trimming and J lost 0 bases; unmatched junction nucleotides: 5. Germline CDR1 is MNHEY and CDR2 is SMNVEV (reference sequence). DNA of the CDR3: TGTGCCAGCAGTTCGGGACAGGAAAGCTCCTACAATGAGCAGTTCTTC. It yields the protein CASSSGQESSYNEQFF.

This clone is a singleton in its sample. CDR3 in amino acids: CASSLGTDYGYTF. DNA of the CDR3: TGTGCCAGCAGCCTAGGGACAGATTATGGCTACACCTTC. The V gene is TRBV9, the J gene TRBJ1-2; 7 bases line up with TRBD1. This CDR3 spans 13 amino acids. V trimming: 4 bases; J trimming: 5 bases; junction bases outside the gene matches: 5. The germline V gene encodes CDR1 SGDLS and CDR2 YYNGEE.

V gene TRBV9 combines with J gene TRBJ1-6; 9 bases match TRBD1. Germline lookup yields CDR1 SGDLS and CDR2 YYNGEE. The V segment lost 4 bases and the J segment 8 bases; nucleotides outside the gene matches: 7. The CDR3 totals 15 residues. The CDR3 DNA follows: TGTGCCAGCAGCACCTACAGGGGGCCGGATTCACCCCTCCACTTT. This sequence encodes CASSTYRGPDSPLHF. Variable domain in full (rest from reference TRBV9 and TRBJ1-6): DSGVTQTPKHLITATGQRVTLRCSPRSGDLSVYWYQQSLDQGLQFLIQYYNGEERAKGNILERFSAQQFPDLHSELNLSSLELGDSALYFCASSTYRGPDSPLHFGNGTRLTVT.

The chain combines TRBV19 with TRBJ2-7, with D unresolved. CDR3 size: 13 residues. CDR1 and CDR2 from the germline V gene are LNHDA and SQIVND (reference sequence). The V end was cut by 4 bases, the J end by 2 bases, with 9 bases between. CDR3 sequence reads: CASSTASAYEQYF. DNA for the CDR3: TGTGCCAGTAGTACGGCCTCAGCCTACGAGCAGTACTTC.

The CDR3 DNA follows: TGTGCCAGCAGCCCTCGCGGGGGCACAGATACGCAGTATTTT. Translating gives CASSPRGGTDTQYF. The rearrangement uses TRBV7-3 and TRBJ2-3, with D possibly matching TRBD2 (6 bases). V lost 5 bases, J lost 1 base, and 10 bases lay in between. CDR1 is SGHTA and CDR2 is FQGTGA in the germline V gene. The CDR3 has 14 residues.

The chain joins TRBV7-2 to TRBJ2-7; D is possibly TRBD1 or TRBD2 (5 bases each). CDR1 SGHTA and CDR2 FQGNSA come from the germline V gene. This CDR3 spans 15 amino acids. The V gene lost 5 bases and the J gene lost 7 bases, with 21 bases spanning the gap. The CDR3 loop reads CASSLSGDQLLEQYF. The CDR3 region has the DNA TGTGCCAGCAGCCTATCCGGGGACCAGCTGTTAGAGCAGTACTTC.

The chain couples TRBV6-5 to TRBJ2-1, with a tentative D call TRBD2 (5 bases). Trimming took 2 bases from V and 8 from J, leaving 16 bases between them. This CDR3 is 15 amino acids long. Germline V lookup: CDR1 MNHEY, CDR2 SVGAGI. CDR3 amino acids: CASSYDYPVVDEQFF. CDR3 in DNA: TGTGCCAGCAGTTACGACTACCCAGTGGTGGATGAGCAGTTCTTC.

The CDR3 sequence is CASSVEPDFDSTDTQYF. The DNA of the CDR3 is TGTGCCAGCAGCGTAGAGCCCGACTTCGATAGCACAGATACGCAGTATTTT. The chain recombines TRBV9 with TRBJ2-3; D gene ambiguous. Germline lookup yields CDR1 SGDLS and CDR2 YYNGEE. V was cut by 0 bases and J by 0 bases, with 14 bases left in between. The CDR3 sequence is 17 residues long. Variable domain in full (rest from reference TRBV9 and TRBJ2-3): DSGVTQTPKHLITATGQRVTLRCSPRSGDLSVYWYQQSLDQGLQFLIQYYNGEERAKGNILERFSAQQFPDLHSELNLSSLELGDSALYFCASSVEPDFDSTDTQYFGPGTRLTVL.

The chain links TRBV11-2 to TRBJ1-4; D unclear. Germline CDR1 is SGHAT and CDR2 is FQNNGV. The CDR3 contains 16 residues. Trimming removed 4 bases from V and 0 bases from J, with 12 bases in between. As DNA, the CDR3 is TGTGCCAGCAGCTCAGCACAGATTGCAACTAATGAAAAACTGTTTTTT. Protein: CASSSAQIATNEKLFF.

This rearrangement joins TRBV5-1 to TRBJ1-2; a possible D gene is TRBD1 (6 bases). The germline CDR1 and CDR2 sequences are SGHRS and YFSETQ. This CDR3 comprises 17 residues. Trimming took off 3 bases at V and 0 bases at J, with 18 bases between the two ends. CDR3 DNA: TGCGCCAGCAGCTACAGGGAAGCTGAAATCTCTAACTATGGCTACACCTTC. It yields the protein CASSYREAEISNYGYTF.

V usage is TRBV13 and J usage is TRBJ2-3; 9 bases agree with TRBD2. Germline V gene sequence: CDR1 PRHDT, CDR2 FYEKMQ (reference sequence). The CDR3 consists of 15 residues. The V and J ends lost 5 bases and 4 bases, in that order; junction bases with no gene match: 7. CDR3 amino acids: CASSPGTSNADTQYF. DNA for the CDR3: TGTGCCAGCAGCCCCGGGACTAGCAATGCAGATACGCAGTATTTT.

As DNA, the CDR3 is TGCAGTGCTAGAGCGGGGGGGCGGTTCTTC. It translates to CSARAGGRFF. The genes are TRBV20-1 and TRBJ2-1; TRBD2 aligns across 8 bases. The CDR3 covers 10 residues. Germline CDR1 DFQATT, CDR2 SNEGSKA (reference sequence). Losses at the gene ends were 1 base for V and 15 bases for J; bases not matched to a gene: 2.

The genes are TRBV9 and TRBJ2-3; no definite D call. The CDR3 contains 17 residues. The ends were cut back, 0 bases at V and 2 bases at J, with 16 bases in the middle. The V gene's germline CDR1 is SGDLS and CDR2 YYNGEE. The CDR3 protein is CASSVEHHSSYTDTQYF. Here the CDR3 DNA reads TGTGCCAGCAGCGTAGAGCACCACTCCTCCTACACAGATACGCAGTATTTT. The complete variable domain, with remaining parts taken from reference TRBV9 and TRBJ2-3, reads DSGVTQTPKHLITATGQRVTLRCSPRSGDLSVYWYQQSLDQGLQFLIQYYNGEERAKGNILERFSAQQFPDLHSELNLSSLELGDSALYFCASSVEHHSSYTDTQYFGPGTRLTVL.